The 8 T cell receptor beta chains given below trace back to one sample, sequenced in a study of PD-1 blockade in classical Hodgkin lymphoma. No patient escaped relapse after autologous stem cell transplantation, and brentuximab vedotin exposure varied. Purification of CD4+ T cells from thawed PBMCs was achieved by magnetic negative selection. This table comes from immunoSEQ multiplex PCR, and its TCRdb copy is limited to in-frame clones, with some not included. In the table there are roughly 25,000 clones, about 83% of which are singletons. Sequencing used CD4+ T cells from blood, obtained at baseline. The receptors originated from a human donor with classical Hodgkin lymphoma.

This clone was counted a few times. This sequence joins TRBV9 and TRBJ2-3; D uncertain. The CDR3 contains 14 residues. V shed 5 bases and J shed 0 bases, with 10 bases lying between them. Germline V gene sequence: CDR1 SGDLS, CDR2 YYNGEE. The CDR3 region is CASSPTTSTDTQYF. DNA for the CDR3: TGTGCCAGCAGTCCCACAACTAGCACAGATACGCAGTATTTT.

Here the CDR3 reads CASSDGQASNYEQYF. CDR3 in DNA: TGTGCCAGCAGCGACGGACAGGCGTCGAACTACGAGCAGTACTTC. The gene calls are TRBV11-3 and TRBJ2-7; 7 positions agree with TRBD1. V lost 5 bases to trimming and J lost 3 bases; unmatched junction nucleotides: 10. Germline assignment: CDR1 SGHNT and CDR2 YENEEA. This CDR3 is built from 15 residues.

The V gene is TRBV28, the J gene TRBJ2-5; D may match TRBD1 or TRBD2 (6 bases each). CDR3 length: 14 amino acids. The V gene's germline CDR1 is MDHEN and CDR2 SYDVKM. The V and J ends lost 5 bases and 5 bases respectively, with 15 bases between them. The CDR3 DNA follows: TGTGCCAGCAGTCCCGCTGGGGGGCGTGAGACCCAGTACTTC. Translating gives CASSPAGGRETQYF.

This chain joins TRBV19 and TRBJ2-1; 10 bases map to TRBD2. The ends lost 5 bases at V and 8 bases at J; junction bases unmatched: 6. Germline values: CDR1 LNHDA, CDR2 SQIVND (reference sequence). The CDR3 covers 14 residues. CDR3 in amino acids: CASSPAGGRHEQFF. The CDR3 DNA reads as TGTGCCAGTAGTCCAGCGGGGGGGCGGCATGAGCAGTTCTTC.

A few counts support this clone. The V and J genes are TRBV19 and TRBJ1-2; TRBD1 might be the D (6 bases). The CDR3 extends over 12 amino acids. The V end was cut by 7 bases, the J end by 2 bases, with 8 bases between. The germline V gene has CDR1 LNHDA and CDR2 SQIVND (reference sequence). This CDR3 reads CASKTGNYGYTF. In DNA, the CDR3 is TGTGCCAGTAAAACAGGGAACTATGGCTACACCTTC.

This clone was observed a handful of times. The V and J genes are TRBV29-1 and TRBJ1-2; D unclear. V was cut by 6 bases and J by 1 base, with 15 bases left in between. The germline V gene has CDR1 SQVTM and CDR2 ANQGSEA. The CDR3 covers 14 residues. The CDR3: CSVYARGYNYGYTF. DNA of the CDR3: TGCAGCGTCTACGCCCGCGGGTATAACTATGGCTACACCTTC. The whole variable domain, filled in from reference TRBV29-1 and TRBJ1-2, reads SAVISQKPSRDICQRGTSLTIQCQVDSQVTMMFWYRQQPGQSLTLIATANQGSEATYESGFVIDKFPISRPNLTFSTLTVSNMSPEDSSIYLCSVYARGYNYGYTFGSGTRLTVV.

The chain recombines TRBV2 with TRBJ2-3; 8 nucleotides match TRBD1. The junction had 6 bases not matched to a gene; V was cut back by 2 bases and J by 5 bases. CDR1 and CDR2 from the germline V gene are SNHLY and FYNNEI. The CDR3 loop spans 15 amino acids. CDR3 sequence reads: CASSERQGARDTQYF. CDR3 nucleotides: TGTGCCAGCAGTGAACGGCAGGGGGCAAGAGATACGCAGTATTTT.

The chain is built from TRBV9 and TRBJ1-6; D remains unclear. Trimming took off 0 bases at V and 9 bases at J, with 10 bases between the two ends. CDR3 length: 14 amino acids. CDR1 and CDR2 from the germline V gene are SGDLS and YYNGEE. The CDR3 reads CASSVGSLSSPLHF. As DNA, the CDR3 is TGTGCCAGCAGCGTAGGCTCCTTGAGTTCACCCCTCCACTTT.